The 3 T cell receptor beta chains presented below share a single source sample, sequenced in a study of CD8 T cells in Susac syndrome. The RNA, about 0.5 to 1 ug, was put through reverse transcription using random hexamers. In TCRdb, the immunoSEQ multiplex PCR reads were re-called with MiXCR into one record per CDR3 protein. The repertoire consists of 100,000 to 150,000 distinct CDR3 sequences, with roughly 93% occurring once and the leading ten covering less than 0.4%. The sample was CD8+ T cells from PBMCs. All receptors come from a human donor with multiple sclerosis.

The chain uses TRBV5-1 and TRBJ1-2, with 9 bases identical to TRBD1. Germline V gene lookup returns CDR1 SGHRS and CDR2 YFSETQ. This CDR3 has 14 residues. Trimming took 0 bases from V and 6 from J; bases not matched to a gene: 3. DNA for the CDR3: TGCGCCAGCAGCTTGGGGGACAGGGAAGATGGCTACACCTTC. Translation: CASSLGDREDGYTF.

This chain links TRBV6-6 with TRBJ1-4, with 7 nucleotides matching TRBD1. The CDR3 runs to 16 residues. The trim removed 2 bases at V and 5 bases at J, leaving 8 bases unmatched. CDR1 and CDR2 from the germline V gene are MNHNY and SVGAGI (reference sequence). CDR3 amino acids: CASSYTTDRANEKLFF. The CDR3 DNA is TGTGCCAGCAGTTACACCACCGACAGGGCGAATGAAAAACTGTTTTTT.

The rearrangement uses TRBV20-1 and TRBJ1-1, with D hard to call. CDR1 is DFQATT and CDR2 is SNEGSKA in the germline V gene (reference sequence). This CDR3 is built from 16 residues. With 2 bases removed from V and 1 base from J, the gap between germline ends came to 17 bases. CDR3 coding DNA: TGCAGTGCTAGATTCCAGAGGTTCGCGGAGAACACTGAAGCTTTCTTT. Encoded protein: CSARFQRFAENTEAFF.